Listed below are T cell receptor beta chains from one sample, sequenced in a study of blood T cell repertoires in COVID-19. TCRdb's table, derived via immunoSEQ multiplex PCR, lists solely in-frame clones and lacks some. The profile shows a few hundred thousand clones, 70% to 90% of them singletons. Sequencing was done on a sample of peripheral blood. These receptors came from a woman in her seventies with COVID-19, enrolled during active disease. The CDR3 runs from the conserved cysteine through the conserved F or W. A D gene is named only where the DNA matches it firmly. Clone size appears in some rows only: once, few, many, or a class for an expanded clone.

j_call	v_call	cdr3_length	clone_size	d_call	cdr3_aa
TRBJ2-1	TRBV30	12	once	.	CAALRGGDEQFF
TRBJ2-7	TRBV2	14	.	TRBD2	CAILLAGLSYEQYF
TRBJ1-2	TRBV4-1	14	.	TRBD1	CASSRGQNNYGYTF
TRBJ1-2	TRBV24-1	12	.	.	CATSEPGHGYTF
TRBJ1-2	TRBV9	14	once	TRBD1	CASSVGTGPNGYTF
TRBJ1-6	TRBV9	14	once	TRBD1	CASSPGTGSSPLHF
TRBJ1-4	TRBV25-1	13	.	.	CASSVEGGGKLFF
TRBJ2-5	TRBV3-1/TRBV3-2	16	once	TRBD2	CASSQASGGASETQYF
TRBJ1-2	TRBV19	14	.	.	CASSIGQSPYGYTF
TRBJ2-3	TRBV3-1/TRBV3-2	16	.	.	CASSHVRGRDLNTQYF
TRBJ2-2	TRBV6-2/TRBV6-3	15	once	TRBD2	CASSPTGGGTGELFF
TRBJ1-2	TRBV9	15	.	TRBD1	CASSTRDSLTEGYTF
TRBJ1-1	TRBV7-8	21	few	.	CASSFPEKAGHLPHLNTEAFF
TRBJ2-2	TRBV24-1	14	.	.	CATSEDINTGELFF
TRBJ1-5	TRBV5-6	16	.	.	CASSRSGGTKGQPQHF
TRBJ1-2	TRBV28	12	.	.	CASSFGGWGYTF
TRBJ2-7	TRBV19	14	.	.	CASSIGGGSYEQYF
TRBJ1-2	TRBV7-3	15	.	TRBD1	CASSDLGGASYGYTF
TRBJ1-5	TRBV19	15	.	.	CASSTGGGQGQPQHF
TRBJ2-3	TRBV9	14	.	TRBD1	CASSGRQGVDTQYF
TRBJ1-4	TRBV11-3	18	.	.	CASTSGTNIRGVCEKLFF
TRBJ2-1	TRBV18	14	.	.	CASSPRGGVNEQFF
TRBJ2-1	TRBV27	15	.	TRBD2	CASSLIAGGYNEQFF
TRBJ1-4	TRBV28	13	few	.	CASSRRDQGKLFF
TRBJ2-7	TRBV9	18	.	TRBD1	CASSVEDGTGYSSYEQYF
TRBJ2-1	TRBV7-9	12	.	TRBD1	CASRGQGNEQFF
TRBJ2-7	TRBV7-2	15	.	TRBD2	CASSLAGGTSYEQYF
TRBJ1-2	TRBV10-3	16	.	TRBD1	CAIRDAETGSPYGYTF
TRBJ2-2	TRBV11-2	15	.	TRBD2	CASSLDGGGTGELFF
TRBJ1-4	TRBV9	15	.	TRBD1	CASSPRSTGSEKLFF
TRBJ1-2	TRBV27	15	once	TRBD1	CASSTHLGTGIGYTF
TRBJ2-2	TRBV7-2	16	few	TRBD2	CASSFSRTSATGELFF
TRBJ2-1	TRBV5-1	14	.	.	CASSSLVGGNEQFF
TRBJ2-7	TRBV27	16	few	TRBD1	CASSSTGTGDPYEQYF
TRBJ1-6	TRBV28	15	.	TRBD1	CASSSNRGYNSPLHF
TRBJ1-2	TRBV24-1	13	.	TRBD1	CATSDSGGNGYTF
TRBJ2-5	TRBV7-2	18	.	TRBD2	CASSLGAKVAGAQETQYF
TRBJ1-4	TRBV15	16	.	.	CATSRARGRTNEKLFF
TRBJ1-4	TRBV9	16	once	TRBD1	CASSVGVGQGGEKLFF
TRBJ1-3	TRBV7-9	13	.	.	CASSFDSGNTIYF
TRBJ2-5	TRBV3-1/TRBV3-2	14	.	.	CASSQEIGGETQYF
TRBJ1-2	TRBV28	14	.	.	CASTQGVHNYGYTF
TRBJ2-7	TRBV5-1	17	.	.	CASSLEGASVAFYEQYF
TRBJ2-7	TRBV7-6	14	.	TRBD1	CASSYGTGYDEQYF
TRBJ1-4	TRBV7-2	14	.	TRBD1	CASSPTGGGEKLFF
TRBJ2-1	TRBV12-1	14	.	.	CASSKGLAINEQFF
TRBJ2-1	TRBV10-3	16	.	TRBD1	CAISPRQGESYNEQFF
TRBJ1-1	TRBV24-1	15	few	TRBD1	CATSDPRQGGTEAFF
TRBJ2-5	TRBV9	16	.	TRBD2	CASSGTSGVFQETQYF
TRBJ2-3	TRBV19	13	.	TRBD1	CASGQGSTDTQYF
TRBJ1-5	TRBV19	14	.	.	CASSMPELNQPQHF
TRBJ2-3	TRBV11-3	15	.	TRBD1	CASSRTGTVTDTQYF
TRBJ1-1	TRBV27	15	.	TRBD1	CASRSLGQLNTEAFF
TRBJ2-1	TRBV7-2	16	.	TRBD2	CASSLVGTSGDNEQFF
TRBJ1-2	TRBV27	13	.	.	CASSFAETYGYTF
TRBJ2-7	TRBV11-2	15	.	TRBD2	CASSRTSGGGYEQYF
TRBJ2-3	TRBV6-4	14	.	.	CASSDSSRTDTQYF
TRBJ2-7	TRBV7-9	14	once	.	CASSSLWRHNEQYF
TRBJ1-4	TRBV7-8	16	.	.	CASSLVGSGTREKLFF